A selection of T cell receptor beta chains follows, all from one sample in a study of beta chain features in type 1 diabetes. Sequencing was performed with immunoSEQ multiplex PCR; in TCRdb, only in-frame clones are kept and a portion is missing. The table has about 320,000 clones, around 13% seen once; the top ten hold approximately 7%. Material for sequencing was central memory CD4+ T cells from blood. These receptors were collected from a man in his thirties or forties in good health. Each CDR3 is given with its conserved first and last residue. The order of the fields is clone size, V gene, D gene, J gene, CDR3 protein, CDR3 DNA. The D gene is left open where the match is weak. For some rows the clone size is stated as once, few or many, or as a class when expanded; others skip it.

clone size: -; V gene: TRBV11-3; D gene: -; J gene: TRBJ2-1; CDR3 protein: CASSTRQGSSYNEQFF; CDR3 DNA: TGTGCCAGCAGCACCAGGCAGGGTAGTAGCTACAATGAGCAGTTCTTC
clone size: few; V gene: TRBV7-2; D gene: -; J gene: TRBJ1-6; CDR3 protein: CASTLSRFNSPLHF; CDR3 DNA: TGTGCCAGCACGCTTAGCCGGTTTAATTCACCCCTCCACTTT
clone size: few; V gene: TRBV15; D gene: -; J gene: TRBJ1-1; CDR3 protein: CATRPREGGNTEAFF; CDR3 DNA: TGTGCCACCAGACCGAGGGAGGGGGGAAACACTGAAGCTTTCTTT
clone size: -; V gene: TRBV7-2; D gene: -; J gene: TRBJ2-1; CDR3 protein: CASSLSRGEQFF; CDR3 DNA: TGTGCCAGCAGCTTATCGCGGGGTGAGCAGTTCTTC
clone size: -; V gene: TRBV4-3; D gene: -; J gene: TRBJ1-2; CDR3 protein: CASSQEDGRSLGYTF; CDR3 DNA: TGCGCCAGCAGCCAAGAGGACGGCCGCTCATTGGGCTACACCTTC
clone size: -; V gene: TRBV11-3; D gene: TRBD2; J gene: TRBJ2-2; CDR3 protein: CASRGTSGSGTGELFF; CDR3 DNA: TGTGCCAGCCGGGGTACTAGCGGGAGCGGTACCGGGGAGCTGTTTTTT
clone size: few; V gene: TRBV19; D gene: TRBD1; J gene: TRBJ1-1; CDR3 protein: CASSIGQVFTEAFF; CDR3 DNA: TGTGCCAGTAGTATCGGACAGGTCTTCACTGAAGCTTTCTTT
clone size: few; V gene: TRBV7-2; D gene: TRBD2; J gene: TRBJ2-1; CDR3 protein: CASSLGLAGGLNEQFF; CDR3 DNA: TGTGCCAGCAGCTTAGGTCTAGCGGGAGGTTTGAATGAGCAGTTCTTC
clone size: few; V gene: TRBV7-8; D gene: -; J gene: TRBJ1-6; CDR3 protein: CASSFLSGAGNSPLHF; CDR3 DNA: TGTGCCAGCAGCTTTCTTTCAGGGGCGGGTAATTCACCCCTCCACTTT
clone size: -; V gene: TRBV30; D gene: -; J gene: TRBJ1-2; CDR3 protein: CAWSIKGQAVNYGYTF; CDR3 DNA: TGTGCCTGGAGTATCAAGGGGCAGGCTGTGAACTATGGCTACACCTTC
clone size: -; V gene: TRBV28; D gene: -; J gene: TRBJ1-1; CDR3 protein: CASSLIKAEAFF; CDR3 DNA: TGTGCCAGCAGTTTAATTAAAGCTGAAGCTTTCTTT
clone size: -; V gene: TRBV6-5; D gene: -; J gene: TRBJ1-1; CDR3 protein: CASSYGGIQNTEAFF; CDR3 DNA: TGTGCCAGCAGTTACGGGGGTATACAGAACACTGAAGCTTTCTTT
clone size: many; V gene: TRBV7-9; D gene: TRBD2; J gene: TRBJ2-3; CDR3 protein: CASSPSVAGEGTDTQYF; CDR3 DNA: TGTGCCAGCAGCCCATCCGTCGCGGGAGAGGGCACAGATACGCAGTATTTT
clone size: few; V gene: TRBV11-3; D gene: -; J gene: TRBJ2-3; CDR3 protein: CASSFSAGADTQYF; CDR3 DNA: TGTGCCAGCAGCTTCTCCGCAGGGGCAGATACGCAGTATTTT
clone size: -; V gene: TRBV15; D gene: -; J gene: TRBJ1-4; CDR3 protein: CATSYRGLPNEKLFF; CDR3 DNA: TGTGCCACCTCTTACCGGGGGTTGCCCAATGAAAAACTGTTTTTT
clone size: few; V gene: TRBV7-9; D gene: -; J gene: TRBJ1-2; CDR3 protein: CASSLEGAGGYGYTF; CDR3 DNA: TGTGCCAGCAGCTTAGAGGGCGCAGGTGGCTATGGCTACACCTTC
clone size: -; V gene: TRBV5-1; D gene: TRBD2; J gene: TRBJ2-3; CDR3 protein: CASSLGSGAGDTQYF; CDR3 DNA: TGCGCCAGCAGCTTGGGGAGCGGGGCTGGAGATACGCAGTATTTT
clone size: few; V gene: TRBV7-2; D gene: TRBD2; J gene: TRBJ2-1; CDR3 protein: CASSPDVSSGITEQFF; CDR3 DNA: TGTGCCAGCAGCCCAGACGTCAGTAGCGGGATCACCGAGCAGTTCTTC
clone size: few; V gene: TRBV5-4; D gene: -; J gene: TRBJ1-6; CDR3 protein: CASRMVLNSPLHF; CDR3 DNA: TGTGCCAGCAGGATGGTATTGAATTCACCCCTCCACTTT